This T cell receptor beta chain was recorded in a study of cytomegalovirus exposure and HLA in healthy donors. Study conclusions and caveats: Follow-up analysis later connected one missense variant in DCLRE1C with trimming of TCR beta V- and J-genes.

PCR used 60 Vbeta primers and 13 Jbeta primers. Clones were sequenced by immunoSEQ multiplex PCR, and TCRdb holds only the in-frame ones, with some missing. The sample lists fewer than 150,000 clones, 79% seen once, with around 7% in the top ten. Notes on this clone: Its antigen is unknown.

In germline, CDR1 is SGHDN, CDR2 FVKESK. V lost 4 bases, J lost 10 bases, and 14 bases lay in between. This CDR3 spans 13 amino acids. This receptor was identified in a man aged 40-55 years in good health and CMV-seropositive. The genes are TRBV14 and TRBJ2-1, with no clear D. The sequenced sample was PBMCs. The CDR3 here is CASSPIIEVEQFF. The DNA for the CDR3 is TGTGCCAGCAGCCCGATTATTGAGGTGGAGCAGTTCTTC. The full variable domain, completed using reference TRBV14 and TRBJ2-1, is EAGVTQFPSHSVIEKGQTVTLRCDPISGHDNLYWYRRVMGKEIKFLLHFVKESKQDESGMPNNRFLAERTGGTYSTLKVQPAELEDSGVYFCASSPIIEVEQFFGPGTRLTVL.